This TCR beta chain was sequenced in a study of blood T cell repertoires in COVID-19. Across the study: Whether acute or convalescent, the COVID-19 samples came from the United States, Italy and Spain.

The V gene's germline CDR1 is SGHRS and CDR2 YFSETQ. The CDR3 has 13 amino acids. V lost 5 bases, J lost 0 bases, and 7 bases lay in between. Before they entered the study, exposed participants had met a COVID-19 case within 2 weeks. Sequencing was performed with immunoSEQ multiplex PCR; in TCRdb, only in-frame clones are kept and a portion is missing. The profile shows roughly 190,000 clones, 84% of them singletons. The sequenced material came from PBMCs or T cells enriched from blood (not recorded which). The source of this sequence is a woman in her 30s who had been exposed to COVID-19. The chain is built from TRBV5-1 and TRBJ2-3; weak D call: TRBD1 (5 bases). CDR3 amino acids: CASRTDSTDTQYF. CDR3 in DNA: TGCGCCAGCAGGACAGACAGCACAGATACGCAGTATTTT.